The 15 T cell receptor beta chains given below trace back to one sample, sequenced in a study of vaccination and CD4 T cells after COVID-19. Treatment of the sample: approximately 11-day PBMC culture with coronavirus spike peptide pools or control peptides (ViraFEST assay). These TCRs' antigens remain unknown. Once obtained from cultured CD4+ T cells, the DNA was sequenced using the Oncomine TCR Beta short-read assay. Each CDR3 protein is one row after TCRdb ran MiXCR on the PCR reads. The profile shows some 11,000 distinct CDR3 sequences, more than 25% of them singletons. The sequenced material came from cultured CD4+ T cells from blood. All receptors derive from a human donor with COVID-19.

The chain recombines TRBV18 with TRBJ1-1; a weak D match, TRBD1 (5 bases). Trimming stripped 3 bases from V and 4 bases from J, with 9 bases between. In germline, CDR1 is KGHSH, CDR2 LQKENI. This CDR3 is built from 13 residues. CDR3 nucleotide sequence: TGTGCCAGCTCACCCCAGGGTGGCACTGAAGCTTTCTTT. It is translated as CASSPQGGTEAFF.

This clonotype occurred a few times. This sequence joins TRBV6-1 and TRBJ2-3; 10 bases agree with TRBD2. V shed 10 bases, J shed 7 bases, and the junction held 8 bases outside the gene matches. Germline V lookup: CDR1 MNHNS, CDR2 SASEGT. The CDR3 is 13 residues long. CDR3 sequence (DNA): TGTGCCACAAGACTAGCGGGTGTGCATACGCAGTATTTT. Amino acids: CATRLAGVHTQYF.

The rearrangement joins TRBV7-8 to TRBJ2-1; no firm D call. The CDR3 loop spans 13 amino acids. Between the trimmed V and J ends, which lost 4 bases and 3 bases, there was a span of 7 bases. CDR1 is SGHVS and CDR2 is FQNEAQ in the germline V gene. The CDR3 DNA reads as TGTGCCAGCAGCTCCCCCCGCTACAATGAGCAGTTCTTC. It specifies CASSSPRYNEQFF.

The sample holds one count of this clonotype. This chain uses TRBV7-2 with TRBJ1-2; 9 bases fit TRBD1. V was clipped by 4 bases and J by 12 bases; unmatched bases: 15. Per germline, CDR1 SGHTA and CDR2 FQGNSA. CDR3 length: 15 amino acids. The CDR3 protein is CASSSDPGTGNVHTF. The CDR3 nucleotides are TGTGCCAGCAGCTCCGACCCCGGGACAGGGAACGTCCACACCTTC. Based on the CDR3 plus reference TRBV7-2 and TRBJ1-2, the full variable domain is GAGVSQSPSNKVTEKGKDVELRCDPISGHTALYWYRQSLGQGLEFLIYFQGNSAPDKSGLPSDRFSAERTGGSVSTLTIQRTQQEDSAVYLCASSSDPGTGNVHTFGSGTRLTVV.

This clonotype was seen only a few times. The chain recombines TRBV7-9 with TRBJ1-1, with a weak D call TRBD1 (5 bases). Trimming stripped 5 bases from V and 0 bases from J, with 16 bases between. The CDR3 contains 16 residues. CDR1 and CDR2 (germline): SEHNR, FQNEAQ (reference sequence). CDR3 region: CASSQREGILNTEAFF. DNA for the CDR3: TGTGCCAGCAGCCAAAGAGAGGGGATCTTGAACACTGAAGCTTTCTTT.

This clonotype was seen more than once but under ten times. This chain connects TRBV19 to TRBJ2-3, with TRBD2 matching over 9 bases. The CDR3 loop spans 12 amino acids. V dropped 5 bases and J dropped 10; count of bases not matched to a gene: 4. The germline gives CDR1 LNHDA, CDR2 SQIVND (reference sequence). The CDR3 sequence is CASSLAGLPQYF. For the CDR3, the DNA is TGTGCCAGTAGTCTAGCGGGGCTACCGCAGTATTTT.

In its sample, this clonotype was seen a few times. The chain carries TRBV20-1 and TRBJ2-3; D is possibly TRBD1 or TRBD2 (6 bases each). Trimming stripped 6 bases from V and 0 bases from J, with 16 bases between. The germline V gene encodes CDR1 DFQATT and CDR2 SNEGSKA (reference sequence). The CDR3 is 15 residues long. The CDR3 sequence is CSAPHAGQSTDTQYF. CDR3 sequence (DNA): TGCAGTGCCCCGCATGCGGGACAAAGCACAGATACGCAGTATTTT.

This rearrangement joins TRBV14 to TRBJ2-5; D could derive from TRBD1 or TRBD2 (5 bases each). The CDR3 loop spans 17 amino acids. Germline V gives CDR1 SGHDN, CDR2 FVKESK. Deletions cut 1 base from V and 5 bases from J, with 20 bases between. The CDR3 DNA is TGTGCCAGCAGCCAAGCACGTAAGGGACCAAAAGGGGAGACCCAGTACTTC. Translation: CASSQARKGPKGETQYF.

The chain joins TRBV7-8 to TRBJ2-7, with no clear D. Trimming removed 0 bases from V and 2 bases from J, with 8 bases in between. This CDR3 is built from 14 residues. The germline V gene has CDR1 SGHVS and CDR2 FQNEAQ. Written as DNA, the CDR3 is TGTGCCAGCAGCTTAGCGCTAAAGACCTACGAGCAGTACTTC. As protein: CASSLALKTYEQYF.

The chain combines TRBV6-2 or TRBV6-3 with TRBJ1-2; unclear D gene. The germline V and J ends were trimmed by 2 bases and 6 bases, with 7 bases remaining between them. The CDR3 is made up of 12 amino acids. Germline values: CDR1 MNHEY, CDR2 SVGEGT. The CDR3 loop reads CASSYVRNGYTF. The CDR3 bases are TGTGCCAGCAGTTACGTACGGAATGGCTACACCTTC.

The chain couples TRBV5-1 to TRBJ1-5; 11 nucleotides align to TRBD1. With 4 bases clipped from V and 4 bases from J, the junction kept 7 bases outside the gene matches. Germline CDR1 is SGHRS and CDR2 is YFSETQ. The CDR3 spans 16 residues. DNA for the CDR3: TGCGCCAGCAGCCCAGGACAGGGGGCAAGGAATCAGCCCCAGCATTTT. It encodes CASSPGQGARNQPQHF.

The chain combines TRBV19 with TRBJ2-1; tentative D call: TRBD1 (7 bases). Germline V CDR1 and CDR2: LNHDA, SQIVND (reference sequence). The CDR3 runs 14 residues. Trimming took 2 bases from V and 7 from J, leaving 12 bases between them. The CDR3 bases are TGTGCCAGTAGTATAACGACAGGGAGGAATGAGCAGTTCTTC. Protein sequence: CASSITTGRNEQFF.

The CDR3 nucleotides read TGCGCCAGCAGAGGGCCAGGGGGTAACACTGAAGCTTTCTTT. Its translation: CASRGPGGNTEAFF. The gene calls are TRBV23-1 and TRBJ1-1; 7 bases are a match to TRBD1. TRBV23-1 is labeled an ORF, and its function is uncertain. V dropped 6 bases and J dropped 2; count of bases not matched to a gene: 6. The CDR3 length is 14 residues.

This clonotype was seen more than once but under ten times. The chain recombines TRBV7-6 with TRBJ1-5, with D hard to call. The V gene's germline CDR1 is SGHVS and CDR2 FNYEAQ. The CDR3 sequence is 14 residues long. The V gene lost 1 base and the J gene lost 0 bases, with 4 bases spanning the gap. The chain's CDR3 is CASSLEDSNQPQHF. The CDR3 DNA sequence: TGTGCCAGCAGCTTAGAAGATAGCAATCAGCCCCAGCATTTT.

The chain employs TRBV6-2 or TRBV6-3 and TRBJ2-3, with TRBD2 matching 12 bases. The V gene end was trimmed by 2 bases and the J gene end by 2 bases; junction bases not matched to a gene: 8. The CDR3 length is 18 residues. Germline loops: CDR1 MNHEY, CDR2 SVGEGT. The CDR3 nucleotides are TGTGCCAGCAGTTACGAGCTAGCGGGGGGGCTTGACACAGATACGCAGTATTTT. It is translated as CASSYELAGGLDTDTQYF.